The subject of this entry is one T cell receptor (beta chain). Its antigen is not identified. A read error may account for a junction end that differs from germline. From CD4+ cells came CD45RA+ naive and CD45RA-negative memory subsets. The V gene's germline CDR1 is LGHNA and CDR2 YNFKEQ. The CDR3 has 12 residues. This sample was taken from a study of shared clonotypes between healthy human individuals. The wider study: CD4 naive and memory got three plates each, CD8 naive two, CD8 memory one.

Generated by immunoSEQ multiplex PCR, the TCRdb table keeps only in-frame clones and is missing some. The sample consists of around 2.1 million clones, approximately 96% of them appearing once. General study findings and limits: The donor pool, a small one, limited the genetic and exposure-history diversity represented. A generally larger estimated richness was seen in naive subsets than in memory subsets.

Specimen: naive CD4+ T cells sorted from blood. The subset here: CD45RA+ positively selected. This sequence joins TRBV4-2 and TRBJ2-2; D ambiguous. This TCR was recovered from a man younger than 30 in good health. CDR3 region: CASSQPREMPIF. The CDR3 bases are TGTGCCAGCAGCCAACCCAGAGAAATGCCGATTTTT.